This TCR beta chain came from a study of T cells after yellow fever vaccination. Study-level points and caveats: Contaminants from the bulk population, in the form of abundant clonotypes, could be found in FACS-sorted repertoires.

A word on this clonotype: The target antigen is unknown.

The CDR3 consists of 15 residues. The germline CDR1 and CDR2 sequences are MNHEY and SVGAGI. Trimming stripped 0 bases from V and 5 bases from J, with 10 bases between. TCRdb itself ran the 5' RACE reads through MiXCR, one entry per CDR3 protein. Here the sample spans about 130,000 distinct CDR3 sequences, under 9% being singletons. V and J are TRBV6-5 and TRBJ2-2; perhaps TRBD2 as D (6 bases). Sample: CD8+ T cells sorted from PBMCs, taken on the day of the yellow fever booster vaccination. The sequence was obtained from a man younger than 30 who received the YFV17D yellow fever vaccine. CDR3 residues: CASSYSAGPTGELFF. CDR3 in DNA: TGTGCCAGCAGTTACTCGGCGGGGCCAACCGGGGAGCTGTTTTTT.